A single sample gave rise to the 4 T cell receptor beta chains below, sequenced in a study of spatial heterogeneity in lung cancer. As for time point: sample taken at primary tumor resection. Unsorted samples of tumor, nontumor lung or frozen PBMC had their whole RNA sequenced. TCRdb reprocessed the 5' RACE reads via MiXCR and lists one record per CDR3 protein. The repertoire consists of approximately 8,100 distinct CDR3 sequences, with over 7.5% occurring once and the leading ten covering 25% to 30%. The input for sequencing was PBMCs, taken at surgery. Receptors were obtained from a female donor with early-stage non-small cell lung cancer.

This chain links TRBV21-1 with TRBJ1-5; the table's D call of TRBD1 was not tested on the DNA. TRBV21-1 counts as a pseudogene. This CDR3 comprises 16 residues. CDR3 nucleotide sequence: TGTGCCAGCAGCAAAGAAGGAGGACAGGGCCGGCAGCCCCAGCATTTT. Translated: CASSKEGGQGRQPQHF.

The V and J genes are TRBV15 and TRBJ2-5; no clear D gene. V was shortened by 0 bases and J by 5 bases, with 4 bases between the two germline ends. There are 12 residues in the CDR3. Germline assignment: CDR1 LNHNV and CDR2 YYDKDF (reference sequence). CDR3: CATSRDQETQYF. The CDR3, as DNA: TGTGCCACCAGCAGAGATCAGGAGACCCAGTACTTC. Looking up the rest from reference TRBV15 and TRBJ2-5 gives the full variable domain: DAMVIQNPRYQVTQFGKPVTLSCSQTLNHNVMYWYQQKSSQAPKLLFHYYDKDFNNEADTPDNFQSRRPNTSFCFLDIRSPGLGDTAMYLCATSRDQETQYFGPGTRLLVL.

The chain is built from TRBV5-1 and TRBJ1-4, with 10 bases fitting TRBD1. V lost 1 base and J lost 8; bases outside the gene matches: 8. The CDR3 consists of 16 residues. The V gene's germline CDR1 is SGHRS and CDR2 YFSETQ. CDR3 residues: CASSLTGQGKGEKLFF. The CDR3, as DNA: TGCGCCAGCAGCTTGACGGGACAGGGGAAAGGGGAAAAACTGTTTTTT.

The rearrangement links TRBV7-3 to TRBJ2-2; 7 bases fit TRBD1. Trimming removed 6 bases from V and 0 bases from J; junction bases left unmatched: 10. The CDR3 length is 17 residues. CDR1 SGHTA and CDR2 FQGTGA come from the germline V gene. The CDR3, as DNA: TGTGCCAGCAGGAAGTCTTCGGGGACAGCGAACACCGGGGAGCTGTTTTTT. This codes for CASRKSSGTANTGELFF.